These T cell receptor beta chains were read from a single sample in a study of shared clonotypes between healthy human individuals. Clones were read by immunoSEQ multiplex PCR, and TCRdb kept only the in-frame ones, dropping some. The sample has millions of clones, approximately 94% seen once. The sequencing input was naive CD8+ T cells from PBMCs. These receptors originate from a man between 18 and 29 years old in good health. Some clones in this sample may be carry-over from other donors' samples. CDR3s include the opening cysteine and the closing phenylalanine or tryptophan. Each record gives: J gene, V gene, clone size, D gene, CDR3 protein, CDR3 DNA. A D gene is named only where the DNA matches it firmly. A row's size may be missing; if present it is once, few, many or a size class.

TRBJ2-1 TRBV5-4 once NA CASTLGGVYNEQFF TGTGCCAGCACCCTGGGAGGAGTCTACAATGAGCAGTTCTTC
TRBJ2-6 TRBV5-8 NA NA CASSLDPGANVLTF TGTGCCAGCAGCTTAGACCCTGGGGCCAACGTCCTGACTTTC
TRBJ2-7 TRBV28 NA NA CASSAADSHYEQYF TGTGCCAGCAGTGCCGCGGACTCCCACTACGAGCAGTACTTC
TRBJ1-2 TRBV6-5 NA NA CASSYSQDSTYGYTF TGTGCCAGCAGTTACTCGCAGGACAGCACCTATGGCTACACCTTC
TRBJ2-7 TRBV15 NA NA CATSSGGGADEQYF TGTGCCACCAGCAGCGGGGGTGGGGCGGACGAGCAGTACTTC
TRBJ1-6 TRBV30 NA NA CAWRAGSGDSPLHF TGTGCCTGGAGGGCGGGGTCTGGGGATTCACCCCTCCACTTT
TRBJ2-1 TRBV5-1 NA TRBD1 CASQFWARGHEQFF TGCGCCAGTCAGTTCTGGGCTAGGGGGCATGAGCAGTTCTTC
TRBJ2-7 TRBV27 NA NA CASSIRGENYEQYF TGTGCCAGCAGTATCCGGGGTGAGAACTACGAGCAGTACTTC
TRBJ2-1 TRBV28 NA NA CASSLINEQFF TGTGCCAGCAGTTTAATAAATGAGCAGTTCTTC
TRBJ1-2 TRBV7-2 NA TRBD1 CASSKRQGNYGYTF TGTGCCAGCAGCAAAAGACAGGGTAACTATGGCTACACCTTC
TRBJ2-1 TRBV5-1 NA TRBD1 CASSFDRGFDEQFF TGCGCCAGCAGCTTCGACAGGGGATTCGATGAGCAGTTCTTC
TRBJ1-4 TRBV7-9 once NA CASSSNRGGTPFEKLFF TGTGCCAGCAGCTCCAACCGGGGCGGGACCCCCTTTGAAAAACTGTTTTTT
TRBJ2-5 TRBV19 NA NA CASTPSRGYYQETQYF TGTGCCAGTACCCCGTCCCGCGGCTACTACCAAGAGACCCAGTACTTC
TRBJ1-1 TRBV27 NA NA CASRRGPGTEAFF TGTGCCAGCAGACGAGGGCCCGGGACCGAAGCTTTCTTT
TRBJ2-7 TRBV27 NA TRBD2 CASSFTSGRVYEQYF TGTGCCAGCAGTTTTACTAGCGGGAGGGTCTACGAGCAGTACTTC
TRBJ2-7 TRBV28 NA NA CASSLIRAEGEQYF TGTGCCAGCAGTTTAATCAGGGCCGAGGGTGAGCAGTACTTC